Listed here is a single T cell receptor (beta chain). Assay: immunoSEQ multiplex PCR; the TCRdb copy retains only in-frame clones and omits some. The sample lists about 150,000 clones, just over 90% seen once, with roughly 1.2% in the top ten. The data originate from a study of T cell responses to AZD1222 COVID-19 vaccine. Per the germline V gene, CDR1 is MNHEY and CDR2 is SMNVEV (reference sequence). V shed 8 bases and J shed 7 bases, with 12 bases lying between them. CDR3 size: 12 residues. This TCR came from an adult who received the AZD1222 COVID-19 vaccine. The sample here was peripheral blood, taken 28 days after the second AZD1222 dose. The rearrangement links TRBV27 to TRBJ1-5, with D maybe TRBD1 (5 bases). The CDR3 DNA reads TGTGCCAGCTCTCAGGGAGGGCAGCCCCAGCATTTT. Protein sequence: CASSQGGQPQHF.